The 24 T cell receptor beta chains reported below all come from one sample, sequenced in a study of beta chain features in type 1 diabetes. Whole-study findings and limits: Shorter TCRB CDR3s, moderately but significantly so, were found in Type 1 diabetes patients in all four CD4+ subsets.

No cognate antigen is known for these TCRs. Since all of the isolated RNA was reverse transcribed, expressed TCRB transcripts were what got sequenced. Using immunoSEQ multiplex PCR, the repertoire was profiled, and TCRdb retains in-frame clones only, with some absent. The sample has about 650,000 clones; around 12% are singletons. The sample consisted of naive CD4+ T cells from blood. These receptors were collected from a man aged 30 to 45 with type 1 diabetes.

A remark on this clone: Other nucleotide sequences in the sample specify the same CDR3. V usage is TRBV29-1 and J usage is TRBJ1-1; 8 bases are a match to TRBD1. The CDR3 consists of 13 residues. CDR1 is SQVTM, CDR2 ANQGSEA, per germline. The junction had 4 bases not matched to a gene; V was cut back by 7 bases and J by 0 bases. DNA of the CDR3: TGCAGCGCTCGGACAGGGATGAACACTGAAGCTTTCTTT. This sequence encodes CSARTGMNTEAFF.

The V gene is TRBV25-1, the J gene TRBJ1-3, with D hard to call. CDR1 is MGHDK and CDR2 is SYGVNS in the germline V gene. The CDR3 has 17 residues. V was clipped by 1 base and J by 1 base, with 14 bases between them. The CDR3 is CASSESLGFPSGNTIYF. In DNA form, the CDR3 reads TGTGCCAGCAGTGAATCTCTAGGGTTCCCATCTGGAAACACCATATATTTT.

V usage is TRBV15 and J usage is TRBJ2-2, with D perhaps TRBD1 (6 bases). Germline lookup yields CDR1 LNHNV and CDR2 YYDKDF (reference sequence). The CDR3 runs to 13 residues. The ends were cut back, 5 bases at V and 4 bases at J, with 8 bases in the middle. CDR3 sequence: CATSSQGTGELFF. The CDR3 bases are TGTGCCACCAGCTCACAGGGCACCGGGGAGCTGTTTTTT.

V usage is TRBV29-1 and J usage is TRBJ2-3, with 14 bases matching TRBD2. In germline, CDR1 is SQVTM, CDR2 ANQGSEA. The CDR3 contains 19 residues. V shed 6 bases and J 2 bases; nucleotides not matched to a gene: 16. In nucleotides, the CDR3 is TGCAGCGTCCGCAAGGGACTAGCGGGGGTCCGTTTATCCACAGATACGCAGTATTTT. Encoded protein: CSVRKGLAGVRLSTDTQYF.

J is TRBJ2-5 and V is TRBV29-1; 7 positions match TRBD2. The CDR3 runs to 12 residues. V gave up 7 bases and J gave up 5 bases; unmatched junction bases: 7. Per germline, CDR1 SQVTM and CDR2 ANQGSEA. The CDR3 region has the DNA TGCAGCGGGGGAGGGGTAAAGGAGACCCAGTACTTC. As protein: CSGGGVKETQYF.

J is TRBJ1-4 and V is TRBV9, with D perhaps matching TRBD1 (5 bases). Germline V gene sequence: CDR1 SGDLS, CDR2 YYNGEE. With 6 bases removed from V and 4 bases from J, the gap between germline ends came to 7 bases. The CDR3 is 12 amino acids. The CDR3 coding sequence is TGTGCCAGCAACAGGAATAATGAAAAACTGTTTTTT. It yields the protein CASNRNNEKLFF.

The chain combines TRBV14 with TRBJ1-5; no clear D. Germline V gives CDR1 SGHDN, CDR2 FVKESK. Trimming removed 3 bases from V and 3 bases from J, with 6 bases in between. The CDR3 covers 13 residues. The CDR3 coding sequence is TGTGCCAGCAGCCAGGCTTTCAATCAGCCCCAGCATTTT. Protein: CASSQAFNQPQHF.

This clone was observed a few times. The gene calls are TRBV7-9 and TRBJ2-7, with 10 bases aligning to TRBD1. The V gene end was trimmed by 3 bases and the J gene end by 6 bases; junction bases not matched to a gene: 5. The CDR3 is 14 amino acids. Germline V gene sequence: CDR1 SEHNR, CDR2 FQNEAQ (reference sequence). The CDR3 here is CASSLGQGISEQYF. In DNA form, the CDR3 reads TGTGCCAGCAGCTTGGGACAGGGGATCAGCGAGCAGTACTTC.

The chain employs TRBV11-3 and TRBJ2-5; D is unclear. The CDR3 covers 16 residues. Germline V gives CDR1 SGHNT, CDR2 YENEEA. V lost 4 bases, J lost 0 bases, and 15 bases lay in between. The CDR3 sequence: CASSSWVNMDQETQYF. The CDR3 region has the DNA TGTGCCAGCAGCTCTTGGGTTAACATGGACCAAGAGACCCAGTACTTC.

The rearrangement links TRBV2 to TRBJ1-1, with D hard to call. Germline CDR1 is SNHLY and CDR2 is FYNNEI. V was shortened by 2 bases and J by 5 bases, with 6 bases between the two germline ends. The CDR3 loop spans 12 amino acids. CDR3 DNA: TGTGCCAGCAGTGAAAGCGGGACTGAAGCTTTCTTT. This codes for CASSESGTEAFF.

The chain links TRBV6-5 to TRBJ1-5; TRBD1 aligns across 7 bases. Germline lookup yields CDR1 MNHEY and CDR2 SVGAGI. This CDR3 is built from 13 residues. Unmatched junction bases numbered 3, after V lost 5 bases and J lost 5 bases. For the CDR3, the DNA is TGTGCCAGCAGTCCCCAGGGGGATCAGCCCCAGCATTTT. It is translated as CASSPQGDQPQHF.

A few counts support this clone. J is TRBJ1-2 and V is TRBV6-5; D is undetermined. This CDR3 has 12 amino acids. Germline CDR1 reads MNHEY; CDR2 reads SVGAGI. Trimming took 5 bases from V and 8 from J, leaving 12 bases between them. For the CDR3, the DNA is TGTGCCAGCAGTCCCGGCTTCAAAGGCTACACCTTC. It encodes CASSPGFKGYTF.

The CDR3 sequence: CASSSRTSGGAYEQYF. CDR3 in DNA: TGTGCCAGCAGCTCTCGGACTAGCGGGGGGGCTTACGAGCAGTACTTC. V gene TRBV7-9 combines with J gene TRBJ2-7; 15 nucleotides line up with TRBD2. The CDR3 consists of 16 residues. V lost 4 bases to trimming and J lost 4 bases; unmatched junction nucleotides: 5. Germline CDR1 SEHNR, CDR2 FQNEAQ (reference sequence).

This clone was detected a few times. The V gene is TRBV19, the J gene TRBJ1-4; the D is unclear. V shed 5 bases and J shed 2 bases, with 9 bases lying between them. Germline V gene sequence: CDR1 LNHDA, CDR2 SQIVND (reference sequence). The CDR3 contains 14 residues. The CDR3 bases are TGTGCCAGTAGTCTCTTTGGGACTAATGAAAAACTGTTTTTT. Protein sequence: CASSLFGTNEKLFF.

Only a few counts were recorded for this clone. V usage is TRBV5-6 and J usage is TRBJ2-7; no definite D call. The CDR3 contains 11 residues. Germline assignment: CDR1 SGHDT and CDR2 YYEEEE. The V end lost 4 bases, the J end lost 7 bases, and 9 bases lay between the germline ends. The CDR3 bases are TGTGCCAGCAGCATAGGGTGGGAGCAGTACTTC. This encodes CASSIGWEQYF.

The V gene is TRBV5-1, the J gene TRBJ2-7; possible D gene TRBD2, 6 bases. The CDR3 runs to 13 residues. Between the trimmed V and J ends, which lost 4 bases and 7 bases, there was a span of 15 bases. Germline V gene lookup returns CDR1 SGHRS and CDR2 YFSETQ. The DNA of the CDR3 is TGCGCCAGCAGCCTGGGAGACGGGAGAGAGCAGTACTTC. This codes for CASSLGDGREQYF.

The V call is TRBV5-1, the J call TRBJ2-7; TRBD2 is a possible D gene (7 bases). The CDR3 has 15 residues. Germline V lookup: CDR1 SGHRS, CDR2 YFSETQ. V was pared by 4 bases and J by 0 bases, with 14 bases between. Here the CDR3 DNA reads TGCGCCAGCAGCCCACAGGGACTACTCTCCTACGAGCAGTACTTC. This encodes CASSPQGLLSYEQYF.

This clone was picked up a small number of times. The chain uses TRBV7-9 and TRBJ2-2; D not certain. V lost 0 bases and J lost 0, with 5 bases in between. CDR1 SEHNR and CDR2 FQNEAQ come from the germline V gene (reference sequence). This CDR3 has 15 amino acids. The CDR3 DNA sequence: TGTGCCAGCAGCTTAGCTGCAACGAACACCGGGGAGCTGTTTTTT. Residues: CASSLAATNTGELFF.

The chain joins TRBV5-6 to TRBJ2-5; no definite D call. This CDR3 is built from 15 residues. V was clipped by 0 bases and J by 2 bases, with 11 bases between them. Per germline, CDR1 SGHDT and CDR2 YYEEEE. The CDR3 spells CASSLAMGIQETQYF. The DNA for the CDR3 is TGTGCCAGCAGCTTGGCAATGGGGATACAAGAGACCCAGTACTTC.

This clone has just a few counts. The CDR3 DNA sequence: TGTGCCAGCAGCGAGGAGTATGGCTACACCTTC. Its protein product is CASSEEYGYTF. The chain links TRBV7-9 to TRBJ1-2; D not resolved. Germline-derived CDR1 and CDR2 are SEHNR and FQNEAQ (reference sequence). V was trimmed by 5 bases and J by 5 bases, leaving 6 bases between them. There are 11 residues in the CDR3. Using reference TRBV7-9 and TRBJ1-2 for the parts outside the CDR3, the full variable domain is DTGVSQNPRHKITKRGQNVTFRCDPISEHNRLYWYRQTLGQGPEFLTYFQNEAQLEKSRLLSDRFSAERPKGSFSTLEIQRTEQGDSAMYLCASSEEYGYTFGSGTRLTVV.

The rearrangement joins TRBV27 to TRBJ2-3; no clear D. V lost 2 bases and J lost 2, with 5 bases in between. There are 13 residues in the CDR3. Germline V CDR1 and CDR2: MNHEY, SMNVEV (reference sequence). The CDR3 sequence is CASSLIVTDTQYF. DNA for the CDR3: TGTGCCAGCAGTTTAATCGTCACAGATACGCAGTATTTT.

This clone has just a few counts. The CDR3 nucleotides are TGCAGTGCTCCCGAGCCGAGTGAAGCTTTCTTT. Encoded protein: CSAPEPSEAFF. The chain employs TRBV20-1 and TRBJ1-1; D gene unclear. The CDR3 spans 11 residues. Germline V lookup: CDR1 DFQATT, CDR2 SNEGSKA (reference sequence). Trimming pared 5 bases from V and 7 bases from J, leaving 11 bases between.

V gene TRBV7-9 combines with J gene TRBJ2-1; no clear D. V was pared by 7 bases and J by 7 bases, with 5 bases between. The CDR3 loop spans 10 amino acids. CDR1 and CDR2 from the germline V gene are SEHNR and FQNEAQ (reference sequence). The CDR3 sequence: CASTSNEQFF. For the CDR3, the DNA is TGTGCCAGCACCTCAAATGAGCAGTTCTTC.

The chain is built from TRBV7-2 and TRBJ2-3; no reliable D call. The CDR3 totals 14 residues. Trimming took off 6 bases at V and 6 bases at J, with 16 bases between the two ends. Germline CDR1 and CDR2: SGHTA and FQGNSA. CDR3 residues: CASRDTIGLDTQYF. In DNA, the CDR3 is TGTGCCAGCAGGGATACTATAGGGCTGGATACGCAGTATTTT.